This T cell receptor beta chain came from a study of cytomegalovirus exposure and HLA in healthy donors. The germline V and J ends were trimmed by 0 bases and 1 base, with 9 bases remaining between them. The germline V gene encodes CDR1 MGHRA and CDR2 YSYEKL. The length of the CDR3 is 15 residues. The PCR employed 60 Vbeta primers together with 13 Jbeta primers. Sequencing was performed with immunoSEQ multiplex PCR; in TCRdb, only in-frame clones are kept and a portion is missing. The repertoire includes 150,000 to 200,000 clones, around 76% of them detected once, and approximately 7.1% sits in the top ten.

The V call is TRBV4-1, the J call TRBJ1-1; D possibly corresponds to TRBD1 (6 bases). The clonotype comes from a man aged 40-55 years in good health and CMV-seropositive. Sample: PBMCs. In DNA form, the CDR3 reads TGCGCCAGCAGCCAAGATCTGACAGGGAACACTGAAGCTTTCTTT. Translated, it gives CASSQDLTGNTEAFF.